Presented here are 3 T cell receptor beta chains from one specimen sequenced in a study of blood T cell repertoires in COVID-19. Sequenced by immunoSEQ multiplex PCR; TCRdb stores in-frame clones only, minus some. Of roughly 150,000 clones detected, around 83% appear once; the ten largest clones hold 7.5% to 8.5%. The sequenced sample was peripheral blood. Receptors were obtained from a woman aged 60-70 years with COVID-19, enrolled during active disease.

CDR3: CASSYDRATEAFF. CDR3 nucleotide sequence: TGTGCCAGCAGTTACGACAGGGCTACTGAAGCTTTCTTT. This rearrangement joins TRBV6-5 to TRBJ1-1; the match to TRBD1 covers 7 bases. In germline, CDR1 is MNHEY, CDR2 SVGAGI. The trim removed 2 bases at V and 5 bases at J, leaving 2 bases unmatched. CDR3 length equals 13 residues.

This clone was counted a single time. The chain is built from TRBV9 and TRBJ2-1; the match to TRBD2 covers 12 bases. The CDR3 is 20 amino acids. Germline loops: CDR1 SGDLS, CDR2 YYNGEE. V shed 0 bases and J 0 bases; nucleotides not matched to a gene: 10. CDR3 bases: TGTGCCAGCAGCGTAGGAACTAGCGGGGGGCCACCCAGCTCCTACAATGAGCAGTTCTTC. Translated: CASSVGTSGGPPSSYNEQFF.

This rearrangement joins TRBV19 to TRBJ1-1, with 8 positions matching TRBD1. Trimming cost V 2 bases and J 5 bases; bases outside gene matches: 4. Germline V CDR1 and CDR2: LNHDA, SQIVND (reference sequence). The CDR3 contains 14 residues. The CDR3 DNA sequence: TGTGCCAGTAGTATACCAGGGGGCTCTACTGAAGCTTTCTTT. Translated: CASSIPGGSTEAFF.